This entry lists 26 T cell receptor beta chains sequenced from one sample in a study of cytomegalovirus exposure and HLA in healthy donors. The PCR contained 60 Vbeta and 13 Jbeta primers. The method was immunoSEQ multiplex PCR; TCRdb's version includes in-frame clones alone and lacks a portion of them. The repertoire holds 180,000 or so clones, 76% seen once, with 0.6% to 0.9% in the top ten. The source material was PBMCs. The receptors were sampled from a female donor in good health and CMV-seronegative.

J is TRBJ1-1 and V is TRBV19, with D perhaps matching TRBD1 (6 bases). Germline loops: CDR1 LNHDA, CDR2 SQIVND (reference sequence). The ends were cut back, 6 bases at V and 2 bases at J, with 16 bases in the middle. The CDR3 is 15 residues long. CDR3: CASRAMRQVNTEAFF. The CDR3 DNA reads as TGTGCCAGTAGGGCAATGCGACAGGTTAACACTGAAGCTTTCTTT.

The J gene is TRBJ2-7, the V gene TRBV4-1, with 10 nucleotides matching TRBD2. Germline CDR1 and CDR2: MGHRA and YSYEKL. Unmatched junction bases numbered 13, after V lost 2 bases and J lost 6 bases. The CDR3 spans 17 residues. This CDR3 reads CASSQRIGPLAGAEQYF. As DNA, the CDR3 is TGCGCCAGCAGCCAAAGGATCGGGCCCCTAGCGGGAGCCGAGCAGTACTTC.

This chain links TRBV11-3 with TRBJ2-1; tentatively, D is TRBD2 (5 bases). The CDR3 totals 13 residues. Per germline, CDR1 SGHNT and CDR2 YENEEA. Trimming pared 7 bases from V and 5 bases from J, leaving 12 bases between. CDR3 residues: CASTRQEDNEQFF. The CDR3 coding sequence is TGTGCCAGCACCCGTCAGGAGGACAATGAGCAGTTCTTC.

The chain links TRBV18 to TRBJ2-1; 9 bases match TRBD1. Germline V lookup: CDR1 KGHSH, CDR2 LQKENI. There are 15 residues in the CDR3. With V trimmed by 2 bases and J by 1 base, 0 bases remained unmatched. CDR3 bases: TGTGCCAGCTCACCAGGACAGGGGTCCTACAATGAGCAGTTCTTC. This encodes CASSPGQGSYNEQFF.

This chain's CDR3 is CASSLVQASTDTQYF. The CDR3 DNA reads as TGCGCCAGCAGCTTGGTCCAGGCCAGCACAGATACGCAGTATTTT. This sequence joins TRBV5-1 and TRBJ2-3; no clear D gene. The V end was cut by 0 bases, the J end by 0 bases, with 8 bases between. CDR3 length: 15 amino acids. Germline values: CDR1 SGHRS, CDR2 YFSETQ.

With regard to this clone: Different DNA sequences within this sample yield the same CDR3. V and J are TRBV30 and TRBJ1-5; no clear D gene. The CDR3 is 13 residues long. Germline CDR1 reads GTSNPN; CDR2 reads SVGIG (reference sequence). V was cut by 0 bases and J by 4 bases, with 7 bases left in between. The CDR3 loop is CAWSVQRNQPQHF. The CDR3 nucleotides read TGTGCCTGGAGTGTCCAGCGAAATCAGCCCCAGCATTTT.

The chain is built from TRBV5-1 and TRBJ1-5; TRBD1 matches at 7 bases. CDR1 SGHRS and CDR2 YFSETQ come from the germline V gene. The CDR3 contains 15 residues. The V and J ends lost 0 bases and 6 bases, in that order; junction bases with no gene match: 6. DNA of the CDR3: TGCGCCAGCAGCTTGGGACAGGGATTTGGTCAGCCCCAGCATTTT. Translated: CASSLGQGFGQPQHF.

The CDR3 is CASSFGTKRADTQYF. DNA of the CDR3: TGTGCCAGCAGCTTCGGAACTAAACGGGCAGATACGCAGTATTTT. The rearrangement joins TRBV7-2 to TRBJ2-3; no clear D. Deletions cut 3 bases from V and 4 bases from J, with 14 bases between. Germline CDR1 SGHTA, CDR2 FQGNSA. The CDR3 spans 15 residues.

There are a few counts of this clone. The gene calls are TRBV28 and TRBJ2-1; 9 bases map to TRBD1. This CDR3 has 15 residues. Germline values: CDR1 MDHEN, CDR2 SYDVKM. The V segment lost 5 bases and the J segment 4 bases; nucleotides outside the gene matches: 6. This chain's CDR3 is CASSGGTGPYNEQFF. The DNA for the CDR3 is TGTGCCAGCAGTGGAGGGACAGGGCCATACAATGAGCAGTTCTTC.

This clone has just a few counts. The chain is built from TRBV19 and TRBJ2-1; perhaps TRBD1 as D (5 bases). The CDR3 sequence is 13 residues long. Germline V lookup: CDR1 LNHDA, CDR2 SQIVND (reference sequence). The V end lost 5 bases, the J end lost 12 bases, and 17 bases lay between the germline ends. The DNA for the CDR3 is TGTGCCAGTAGTGCCTCCCCCCTAGGGGTGCAGTTCTTC. Translation gives CASSASPLGVQFF.

This clone occurred once. Other nucleotide sequences in the sample specify the same CDR3. V is TRBV6-5 and J is TRBJ1-1; the D gene is possibly TRBD1 (5 bases). The CDR3 runs 16 residues. Germline V gene lookup returns CDR1 MNHEY and CDR2 SVGAGI. Trimming removed 0 bases from V and 0 bases from J, with 11 bases in between. CDR3 DNA: TGTGCCAGCAGTTACTCGGAGGGGCTGATGAACACTGAAGCTTTCTTT. It translates to CASSYSEGLMNTEAFF.

Only one count was recorded for this clone. The chain combines TRBV19 with TRBJ2-3; no clear D. Deletions cut 4 bases from V and 2 bases from J, with 4 bases between. The CDR3 has 12 amino acids. Looked up from germline, CDR1 is LNHDA and CDR2 is SQIVND (reference sequence). This chain's CDR3 is CASSKLTDTQYF. For the CDR3, the DNA is TGTGCCAGTAGTAAACTCACAGATACGCAGTATTTT.

The chain recombines TRBV29-1 with TRBJ1-2; a weak D match, TRBD1 (5 bases). CDR1 and CDR2 (germline): SQVTM, ANQGSEA. The CDR3 length is 12 residues. Trimming pared 6 bases from V and 0 bases from J, leaving 8 bases between. Written as DNA, the CDR3 is TGCAGCGTGTCACAGGCTAACTATGGCTACACCTTC. It is translated as CSVSQANYGYTF.

A single count supports this clone. The chain couples TRBV5-1 to TRBJ2-7; 10 bases fit TRBD2. Germline V gives CDR1 SGHRS, CDR2 YFSETQ. This CDR3 contains 16 residues. Trimming took 0 bases from V and 4 from J; bases not matched to a gene: 7. CDR3 protein: CASSLERASGRYEQYF. CDR3 DNA sequence: TGCGCCAGCAGCTTGGAAAGAGCTAGCGGGAGATACGAGCAGTACTTC.

This chain links TRBV4-3 with TRBJ2-1, with 7 bases fitting TRBD2. The CDR3 contains 19 residues. Germline values: CDR1 LGHNA, CDR2 YSLEER. With V trimmed by 0 bases and J by 4 bases, 15 bases remained unmatched. CDR3 loop: CASSQEWGGGLAAYNEQFF. The CDR3 nucleotides are TGCGCCAGCAGCCAAGAATGGGGGGGTGGGCTAGCGGCTTACAATGAGCAGTTCTTC.

The gene calls are TRBV6-1 and TRBJ2-5; a weak D match, TRBD2 (6 bases). V lost 0 bases, J lost 2 bases, and 10 bases lay in between. The CDR3 runs 15 residues. Germline assignment: CDR1 MNHNS and CDR2 SASEGT. CDR3 loop: CASSEARGVQETQYF. The CDR3 nucleotides are TGTGCCAGCAGTGAAGCGCGGGGAGTTCAAGAGACCCAGTACTTC.

This clone has just a few counts. The genes are TRBV5-6 and TRBJ2-7; 8 bases map to TRBD1. The CDR3 loop spans 15 amino acids. Trimming took 3 bases from V and 2 from J; bases not matched to a gene: 7. Germline V CDR1 and CDR2: SGHDT, YYEEEE. In DNA, the CDR3 is TGTGCCAGCAGCTCACGGACAGGGTTAGCCTACGAGCAGTACTTC. It codes for CASSSRTGLAYEQYF.

This clone was counted only a few times. This chain uses TRBV30 with TRBJ1-6; TRBD1 matches 9 bases. Germline CDR1 is GTSNPN and CDR2 is SVGIG (reference sequence). This CDR3 has 12 residues. V dropped 7 bases and J dropped 7; count of bases not matched to a gene: 2. DNA of the CDR3: TGTGCCTCGACAGGGGGAAATTCACCCCTCCACTTT. Translated: CASTGGNSPLHF.

The chain links TRBV5-4 to TRBJ2-7; 9 bases match TRBD1. J was trimmed by 2 bases and V by 4 bases; bases with no gene match: 7. The CDR3 totals 15 residues. Looked up from germline, CDR1 is SGHNT and CDR2 is YYREEE (reference sequence). The CDR3 nucleotides read TGTGCCAGCAGCGTCGGGACAGGGATTACCTACGAGCAGTACTTC. Its translation is CASSVGTGITYEQYF.

The chain couples TRBV27 to TRBJ1-1; D is possibly TRBD1 (6 bases). The CDR3 length is 14 residues. The germline gives CDR1 MNHEY, CDR2 SMNVEV (reference sequence). The V and J ends lost 5 bases and 3 bases respectively, with 13 bases between them. CDR3 coding DNA: TGTGCCAGCAGTCTCCAGACAGGAGACACTGAAGCTTTCTTT. Translated: CASSLQTGDTEAFF.

This clone was detected only once. The chain joins TRBV7-3 to TRBJ1-1; 9 nucleotides match TRBD1. Germline V lookup: CDR1 SGHTA, CDR2 FQGTGA. V was clipped by 3 bases and J by 2 bases; unmatched bases: 4. This CDR3 region has 15 residues. CDR3 residues: CASSFSTGGNTEAFF. Here the CDR3 DNA reads TGTGCCAGCAGCTTCTCGACAGGGGGAAACACTGAAGCTTTCTTT.

The chain joins TRBV10-3 to TRBJ2-7, with D maybe TRBD1 (6 bases). The CDR3 is made up of 16 amino acids. CDR1 and CDR2 from the germline V gene are ENHRY and SYGVKD. V dropped 4 bases and J dropped 2 bases, with 18 bases sitting between them. CDR3 residues: CAISGDRRTNTYEQYF. The CDR3 region has the DNA TGTGCCATCAGTGGCGACAGGAGGACCAATACCTACGAGCAGTACTTC.

V gene TRBV2 combines with J gene TRBJ1-1; TRBD1 agrees at 8 bases. The CDR3 loop spans 14 amino acids. The ends lost 6 bases at V and 4 bases at J; junction bases unmatched: 7. Germline loops: CDR1 SNHLY, CDR2 FYNNEI. CDR3: CASRGQEIPTEAFF. CDR3 coding DNA: TGTGCCAGCAGGGGACAGGAGATCCCCACTGAAGCTTTCTTT.

About this clone itself: Within the sample, other DNA sequences also encode this same CDR3. The rearrangement joins TRBV4-3 to TRBJ2-7, with 11 bases lining up with TRBD2. The CDR3 covers 14 residues. Trimming took 4 bases from V and 4 from J; bases not matched to a gene: 3. Germline CDR1 LGHNA, CDR2 YSLEER. The CDR3 nucleotides read TGCGCCAGCAGCCCGGGACTAGCGGAATACGAGCAGTACTTC. This gives the protein CASSPGLAEYEQYF.

This clone has more than one count but fewer than ten. J is TRBJ2-2 and V is TRBV6-4, with a tentative D call TRBD2 (5 bases). Per germline, CDR1 MRHNA and CDR2 SNTAGT. V was cut by 5 bases and J by 5 bases, with 12 bases left in between. The CDR3 covers 14 residues. This chain's CDR3 is CASSKEELTGELFF. The CDR3 DNA follows: TGTGCCAGCAGTAAGGAGGAGTTAACCGGGGAGCTGTTTTTT.

The V and J genes are TRBV28 and TRBJ2-5; 7 bases align to TRBD1. Trimming took 6 bases from V and 5 from J; bases not matched to a gene: 6. The V gene's germline CDR1 is MDHEN and CDR2 SYDVKM. This CDR3 has 13 residues. CDR3: CASRLQGTETQYF. CDR3 sequence (DNA): TGTGCCAGCAGGCTACAGGGGACGGAGACCCAGTACTTC.